This TCR beta chain appears in the sequencing data of a study of blood T cell repertoires in COVID-19. Worth noting for this clone: The sample holds other DNA sequences that translate to the same CDR3.

CDR3 length: 12 residues. Germline V gives CDR1 DFQATT, CDR2 SNEGSKA (reference sequence). Trimming shortened V by 3 bases and J by 4 bases, and 9 bases separated the two germline ends. TCRdb's copy holds only in-frame clones and misses some; the assay was immunoSEQ multiplex PCR. The sample holds under 350,000 clones; approximately 83% are singletons and the top ten take roughly 11%. The sample comprised peripheral blood. V usage is TRBV20-1 and J usage is TRBJ1-1; maybe TRBD1 (6 bases). The receptor was derived from a woman aged 70-85 years with acute or convalescent COVID-19. CDR3 nucleotides: TGCAGTGCTAGTAGGGGGGGCACTGAAGCTTTCTTT. Translation gives CSASRGGTEAFF.